This is a list of T cell receptor beta chains from one sample in a study of T cell changes during pregnancy in multiple sclerosis. Clones were sequenced by immunoSEQ multiplex PCR, and TCRdb holds only the in-frame ones, with some missing. The sample includes 65,000 to 85,000 clones, roughly 90% seen only once; the top ten take approximately 0.88%. The source material was peripheral blood, sampled in the first trimester of pregnancy. These receptors were collected from a female donor in good health, enrolled as a control in a pregnancy study. CDR3s include the opening cysteine and the closing phenylalanine or tryptophan. Each record gives: clone size, J gene, D gene, V gene, CDR3 DNA, CDR3 protein. The D gene is left open where the match is weak. Clone size appears in some rows only: once, few, many, or a class for an expanded clone.

>NA|TRBJ2-5|TRBD1|TRBV4-1
TGCGCCAGCAGCCAAGCCGGACAGGGGAGGGAGACCCAGTACTTC
CASSQAGQGRETQYF
>NA|TRBJ2-5|TRBD1|TRBV27
TGTGCCAGTGGGGTAAGGGGGCTGGAGACCCAGTACTTC
CASGVRGLETQYF
>NA|TRBJ2-3|TRBD2|TRBV11-3
TGTGCCAGCAGCTTAAAACGAGGGCTAGCGGGGTCAGATACGCAGTATTTT
CASSLKRGLAGSDTQYF
>NA|TRBJ2-1|TRBD2|TRBV11-2
TGTGCCAGCAGCACCCGGGGTAGCGGGGGTTACAATGAGCAGTTCTTC
CASSTRGSGGYNEQFF
>NA|TRBJ2-5|NA|TRBV5-1
TGCGCCAGCAGCCAACAGGGTGAAGAGACCCAGTACTTC
CASSQQGEETQYF
>NA|TRBJ1-5|TRBD1|TRBV9
TGTGCCAGCAGCGTTACAGGGGGCTATCAGCCCCAGCATTTT
CASSVTGGYQPQHF
>once|TRBJ2-2|NA|TRBV15
TGTGCCACTACTCCAGACAGGTTCAGCGGTAGGGATACCGGGGAGCTGTTTTTT
CATTPDRFSGRDTGELFF
>few|TRBJ1-1|NA|TRBV19
TGTGCCAGTAGGCAGACAGTTAACACTGAAGCTTTCTTT
CASRQTVNTEAFF
>NA|TRBJ1-5|NA|TRBV28
TGTGCCAGCAGTTTGGGTCGAGACAGTTGGTTTCAGCCCCAGCATTTT
CASSLGRDSWFQPQHF
>NA|TRBJ2-7|TRBD1|TRBV11-2
TGTGCCAGCAGGGCCCAGGGGGCGTGGGCCTACGAGCAGTACTTC
CASRAQGAWAYEQYF
>NA|TRBJ1-4|NA|TRBV7-7
TGTGCCAGCAGCTCGTTCACAGGGAGTTGGGGCCGGTGGCTTGAAAAACTGTTTTTT
CASSSFTGSWGRWLEKLFF
>NA|TRBJ1-1|TRBD1|TRBV18
TGTGCCAGCTCACCTCAGGGGGATCTTGGGACTGAAGCTTTCTTT
CASSPQGDLGTEAFF
>once|TRBJ1-4|TRBD1|TRBV11-2
TGTGCCAGCAGAGACAGGGGGGCGTATGAAAAACTGTTTTTT
CASRDRGAYEKLFF
>NA|TRBJ2-7|TRBD1|TRBV19
TGTGCCAGTAGTAATCCGGGACAGGTATACGAGCAGTACTTC
CASSNPGQVYEQYF
>NA|TRBJ2-1|TRBD2|TRBV7-2
TGTGCCAGCAGCCCGAGCGGGATCTCCTACAATGAGCAGTTCTTC
CASSPSGISYNEQFF
>NA|TRBJ2-5|NA|TRBV5-8
TGTGCCAGCAGCTTGGGATTGAGACTGGAACAAGAGACCCAGTACTTC
CASSLGLRLEQETQYF
>NA|TRBJ2-6|NA|TRBV4-1
TGCGCCAGCAGCCCCTTCGGTGGGGCCAACGTCCTGACTTTC
CASSPFGGANVLTF
>NA|TRBJ2-2|TRBD2|TRBV7-2
TGTGCCAGCAGCTTAGTTGGTAGCGGGAGTCCCGGCACCGGGGAGCTGTTTTTT
CASSLVGSGSPGTGELFF
>NA|TRBJ2-5|TRBD1|TRBV7-9
TGTGCCGATCGGGACAGCCAAGAGACCCAGTACTTC
CADRDSQETQYF
>NA|TRBJ2-1|TRBD2|TRBV18
TGTGCCAGCTCACCCACTAGCGGGAGAGGGGAGCACAATGAGCAGTTCTTC
CASSPTSGRGEHNEQFF
>few|TRBJ1-2|NA|TRBV7-8
TGTGCCAGCAGCTTATTGGGGAGCGGCTACACCTTC
CASSLLGSGYTF
>NA|TRBJ1-1|TRBD1|TRBV11-3
TGTGCCAGCAGCTTACAGGACAGGTTATTAATGAACACTGAAGCTTTCTTT
CASSLQDRLLMNTEAFF
>NA|TRBJ2-7|NA|TRBV25-1
TGTGCCAGCAGGACACAGGGAGACGAGCAGTACTTC
CASRTQGDEQYF
>few|TRBJ2-7|NA|TRBV6-5
TGTGCCAGCACCAGGGGAGATGAGCAGTACTTC
CASTRGDEQYF
>NA|TRBJ2-3|TRBD2|TRBV6-5
TGTGCCAGCAGCCGACTAGCTACTAGCACAGATACGCAGTATTTT
CASSRLATSTDTQYF
>NA|TRBJ1-4|NA|TRBV7-2
TGTGCCAGCAGCCGCAAGGGGTTATGGACAGCAACTAATGAAAAACTGTTTTTT
CASSRKGLWTATNEKLFF
>few|TRBJ1-1|TRBD1|TRBV30
TGTGCCTGGAGTCCCCCGGGACAGCCTAGCCCTGAAGCTTTCTTT
CAWSPPGQPSPEAFF
>NA|TRBJ2-7|TRBD2|TRBV5-1
TGCGCCAGCAGCTTGGTAAGGCGGGAGAAGGACGAGCAGTACTTC
CASSLVRREKDEQYF
>NA|TRBJ1-6|NA|TRBV7-9
TGTGCCAGCAGCCTCGGCGGCCTTCCTTCACCCCTCCACTTT
CASSLGGLPSPLHF
>NA|TRBJ1-2|NA|TRBV27
TGTGCCAGCAGTTCGCCGCAGGGGTATGGCTACACCTTC
CASSSPQGYGYTF
>NA|TRBJ2-7|NA|TRBV15
TGTGCCACCAGCAGAGAGGACTCCCGCTACGAGCAGTACTTC
CATSREDSRYEQYF
>once|TRBJ2-1|TRBD2|TRBV28
TGTGCCAGCAGTCCTCTATCAGGGACTAGCGGGCCGGCGAGCAATGAGCAGTTCTTC
CASSPLSGTSGPASNEQFF
>NA|TRBJ1-2|NA|TRBV2
TGTGCCAGCAGTGTGGCGGGGAACTATGGCTACACCTTC
CASSVAGNYGYTF
>NA|TRBJ2-5|NA|TRBV6-6
TGTGCCACCCACCGGAGCGCCGCAAGAGAGGCCCAGTACTTC
CATHRSAAREAQYF